This T cell receptor beta chain comes out of a study of blood T cells in healthy people across ages. For the second PCR, which ran for about 7 to 12 cycles, a sample-barcoded 5' primer and a J-beta primer mix were used. A minimum of 3 million CDR3-containing paired-end reads was obtained for each sample. In TCRdb, the 5' RACE reads were re-called with MiXCR into one record per CDR3 protein. The sample carries roughly 1.7 million distinct CDR3 sequences, almost 35% recorded once. The sample consisted of blood. This receptor was identified in a woman aged 25 to 39 in good health.

The CDR3 here is CASSLQGSWSPLHF. The CDR3 bases are TGCGCCAGCAGCTTACAGGGAAGCTGGTCACCCCTCCACTTT. This chain connects TRBV5-1 to TRBJ1-6, with a tentative D call TRBD1 (6 bases). The CDR3 is 14 residues long. Trimming left V 2 bases short and J 10 bases short, with 13 bases between. Germline CDR1 and CDR2: SGHRS and YFSETQ.